The sequence of this T cell receptor beta chain was determined in a study of OX40 agonist ivuxolimab in advanced cancers. Study overall: Partial responses were achieved by three patients, one with hepatocellular carcinoma and two with cutaneous melanoma. Study-wide results and limits: The study found that CD8+ T cells averaged more expanded clones than CD4+. Certain nonresponders likewise exhibited a low normalized T-cell clonal expansion.

Measured with immunoSEQ multiplex PCR; TCRdb has only the in-frame clones, and not every one. The sample has approximately 74,000 clones, just over 90% seen once; the top ten hold under 0.35%. Details on this clone: Antigen specificity is unknown.

CDR3 size: 14 residues. Per germline, CDR1 ENHRY and CDR2 SYGVKD. Trimming removed 5 bases from V and 6 bases from J, with 16 bases in between. Sequenced here: CD4+ or CD8+ T cells sorted from blood, sampled in a trial of the OX40 agonist ivuxolimab. The V and J genes are TRBV10-3 and TRBJ1-1; perhaps TRBD1 as D (5 bases). The receptor was isolated from an adult with an advanced solid tumor such as melanoma, head and neck, liver or kidney cancer. In DNA form, the CDR3 reads TGTGCCATCAGTAATTCAGGGCGATTTGCTGAAGCTTTCTTT. Translation gives CAISNSGRFAEAFF.